Each of the 2 T cell receptor beta chains below was sequenced from the same sample in a study of graft-versus-host responses after intestinal transplantation. The data were produced by immunoSEQ multiplex PCR, yet TCRdb's version contains in-frame clones alone and is incomplete. The sample has 80,000 to 95,000 clones, about 92% seen once. Their recognized antigens are unknown. The sample in question was unstimulated CD8+ T cells sorted from spleen or lymph node cells, obtained before intestinal transplant. The receptors were gathered from a human donor who received an intestinal transplant.

This chain uses TRBV2 with TRBJ1-1; a weak D match, TRBD1 (5 bases). The CDR3 length is 12 residues. Germline V gene lookup returns CDR1 SNHLY and CDR2 FYNNEI. The ends were cut back, 6 bases at V and 6 bases at J, with 11 bases in the middle. The CDR3 protein is CASSHQQAEAFF. The CDR3 DNA sequence: TGTGCCAGCAGCCACCAACAGGCTGAAGCTTTCTTT.

The chain couples TRBV5-6 to TRBJ2-1; 9 bases line up with TRBD2. This CDR3 is 18 amino acids long. With 4 bases clipped from V and 1 base from J, the junction kept 12 bases outside the gene matches. Germline lookup yields CDR1 SGHDT and CDR2 YYEEEE. DNA of the CDR3: TGTGCCAGCAGCCGGAGCCTAGCGGGGAAAAAATCCTACAATGAGCAGTTCTTC. It translates to CASSRSLAGKKSYNEQFF.